These 30 T cell receptor beta chains came from one sample sequenced in a study of T cell changes during pregnancy in multiple sclerosis. Sequencing used immunoSEQ multiplex PCR; TCRdb keeps in-frame clones, though not all of them. The table records some 77,000 clones, around nine tenths of them present only once. The material sequenced was peripheral blood, taken in the second trimester of pregnancy. All receptors derive from a female donor in good health, enrolled as a control in a pregnancy study.

V gene TRBV18 combines with J gene TRBJ2-3, with TRBD2 matching over 9 bases. The trim removed 2 bases at V and 3 bases at J, leaving 3 bases unmatched. The CDR3 consists of 15 residues. Per germline, CDR1 KGHSH and CDR2 LQKENI. CDR3 protein: CASSPGLAGTDTQYF. CDR3 DNA sequence: TGTGCCAGCTCACCAGGTCTAGCGGGGACAGATACGCAGTATTTT.

The chain links TRBV30 to TRBJ1-3, with D uncertain. V lost 6 bases to trimming and J lost 0 bases, with 9 bases between them. CDR1 GTSNPN and CDR2 SVGIG come from the germline V gene (reference sequence). The CDR3 contains 13 residues. The CDR3 reads CACTDHSGNTIYF. In DNA, the CDR3 is TGTGCCTGTACAGACCACTCTGGAAACACCATATATTTT. Full variable domain (rest looked up from reference TRBV30 and TRBJ1-3): SQTIHQWPATLVQPVGSPLSLECTVEGTSNPNLYWYRQAAGRGLQLLFYSVGIGQISSEVPQNLSASRPQDRQFILSSKKLLLSDSGFYLCACTDHSGNTIYFGEGSWLTVV.

This chain connects TRBV28 to TRBJ2-5; no clear D. The CDR3 is made up of 13 amino acids. The germline CDR1 and CDR2 sequences are MDHEN and SYDVKM. V was clipped by 6 bases and J by 5 bases, with 13 bases between them. The CDR3 sequence is CASSLVDGETQYF. The CDR3 nucleotides are TGTGCCAGCAGCTTAGTAGACGGGGAGACCCAGTACTTC. The whole variable domain, remainder taken from reference TRBV28 and TRBJ2-5, is DVKVTQSSRYLVKRTGEKVFLECVQDMDHENMFWYRQDPGLGLRLIYFSYDVKMKEKGDIPEGYSVSREKKERFSLILESASTNQTSMYLCASSLVDGETQYFGPGTRLLVL.

The chain uses TRBV5-1 and TRBJ2-1, with D tentatively TRBD2 (6 bases). The V gene lost 4 bases and the J gene lost 11 bases, with 10 bases spanning the gap. This CDR3 comprises 11 residues. CDR1 is SGHRS, CDR2 YFSETQ, per germline. The CDR3 DNA sequence: TGCGCCAGCAGCGAGGCGGGAAAGCAGTTCTTC. Amino acid sequence: CASSEAGKQFF.

The sample holds one count of this clone. V usage is TRBV23-1 and J usage is TRBJ1-5; TRBD1 might be the D (6 bases). TRBV23-1 is an ORF; its function is uncertain. The V and J ends lost 0 bases and 4 bases respectively, with 13 bases between them. This CDR3 comprises 16 residues. CDR3 DNA sequence: TGCGCCAGCAGTCAATCGGGGTCCAGGGGTAATCAGCCCCAGCATTTT. Residues: CASSQSGSRGNQPQHF.

This clone was recorded once. In DNA form, the CDR3 reads TGTGCCAGTAGTGCCACAGGGGGCCGAGAGACCCAGTACTTC. Protein product: CASSATGGRETQYF. The V and J genes are TRBV19 and TRBJ2-5, with 9 bases lining up with TRBD1. V was clipped by 5 bases and J by 4 bases; unmatched bases: 5. Germline values: CDR1 LNHDA, CDR2 SQIVND (reference sequence). The CDR3 spans 14 residues.

This chain uses TRBV27 with TRBJ2-2; D possibly corresponds to TRBD2 (5 bases). The germline V and J ends were trimmed by 2 bases and 10 bases, with 8 bases remaining between them. The CDR3 consists of 12 residues. CDR1 and CDR2 (germline): MNHEY, SMNVEV (reference sequence). Here the CDR3 DNA reads TGTGCCAGCAGTTTACGGGGAGAGGAGCTGTTTTTT. Encoded protein: CASSLRGEELFF.

V is TRBV6-4 and J is TRBJ1-1, with 7 bases aligning to TRBD1. J was trimmed by 4 bases and V by 4 bases; bases with no gene match: 3. The germline CDR1 and CDR2 sequences are MRHNA and SNTAGT. The CDR3 runs 13 residues. The CDR3 nucleotides read TGTGCCAGCAGTGCGTCAGGGGGCACTGAAGCTTTCTTT. This codes for CASSASGGTEAFF.

The CDR3 here is CASSREYF. The CDR3 bases are TGTGCCAGCAGCCGGGAGTACTTC. The genes are TRBV7-2 and TRBJ2-7, with D unclear. The CDR3 totals 8 residues. Between the trimmed V and J ends, which lost 5 bases and 11 bases, there was a span of 4 bases. CDR1 is SGHTA and CDR2 is FQGNSA in the germline V gene.

The V call is TRBV7-2, the J call TRBJ2-1; no firm D call. Trimming stripped 1 base from V and 7 bases from J, with 5 bases between. This CDR3 has 12 amino acids. Germline values: CDR1 SGHTA, CDR2 FQGNSA. In DNA, the CDR3 is TGTGCCAGCAGCTTAGTCGAGAATGAGCAGTTCTTC. This codes for CASSLVENEQFF. Full variable domain (outside the CDR3, taken from reference TRBV7-2 and TRBJ2-1): GAGVSQSPSNKVTEKGKDVELRCDPISGHTALYWYRQSLGQGLEFLIYFQGNSAPDKSGLPSDRFSAERTGGSVSTLTIQRTQQEDSAVYLCASSLVENEQFFGPGTRLTVL.

The J gene is TRBJ1-5, the V gene TRBV28, with D tentatively TRBD1 (6 bases). Germline loops: CDR1 MDHEN, CDR2 SYDVKM. This CDR3 has 15 amino acids. Trimming shortened V by 2 bases and J by 4 bases, and 12 bases separated the two germline ends. CDR3 nucleotides: TGTGCCAGCAGTTTAGGGGGCGGGCCGAATCAGCCCCAGCATTTT. Protein sequence: CASSLGGGPNQPQHF.

The chain employs TRBV7-9 and TRBJ1-1, with D maybe TRBD1 (6 bases). Germline V gives CDR1 SEHNR, CDR2 FQNEAQ (reference sequence). There are 14 residues in the CDR3. The germline V and J ends were trimmed by 7 bases and 4 bases, with 16 bases remaining between them. In DNA, the CDR3 is TGTGCCAGCATCCTAGGGGGAGAAGCCACTGAAGCTTTCTTT. As protein: CASILGGEATEAFF. The full variable domain, completed using reference TRBV7-9 and TRBJ1-1, is DTGVSQNPRHKITKRGQNVTFRCDPISEHNRLYWYRQTLGQGPEFLTYFQNEAQLEKSRLLSDRFSAERPKGSFSTLEIQRTEQGDSAMYLCASILGGEATEAFFGQGTRLTVV.

V is TRBV15 and J is TRBJ1-4; 9 bases align to TRBD1. There are 16 residues in the CDR3. V lost 8 bases to trimming and J lost 2 bases; unmatched junction nucleotides: 9. The germline V gene has CDR1 LNHNV and CDR2 YYDKDF (reference sequence). The CDR3 region is CATATGTGMTNEKLFF. CDR3 DNA sequence: TGTGCCACCGCGACCGGGACAGGGATGACTAATGAAAAACTGTTTTTT.

This rearrangement joins TRBV18 to TRBJ1-3; TRBD1 is a possible D gene (6 bases). The length of the CDR3 is 14 residues. CDR1 is KGHSH and CDR2 is LQKENI in the germline V gene. V gave up 2 bases and J gave up 3 bases, with 8 bases separating them. CDR3 DNA sequence: TGTGCCAGCTCACCAACCAGGGGTGGAAACACCATATATTTT. Protein: CASSPTRGGNTIYF.

The chain links TRBV5-6 to TRBJ2-1; no firm D call. The CDR3 spans 12 residues. Germline CDR1 and CDR2: SGHDT and YYEEEE. Trimming stripped 2 bases from V and 7 bases from J, with 7 bases between. In DNA form, the CDR3 reads TGTGCCAGCAGCTTATTGAGGAATGAGCAGTTCTTC. Protein product: CASSLLRNEQFF.

The gene calls are TRBV11-2 and TRBJ2-1, with TRBD2 identical over 7 bases. Germline V gene sequence: CDR1 SGHAT, CDR2 FQNNGV. The CDR3 is 13 amino acids. The trim removed 4 bases at V and 7 bases at J, leaving 4 bases unmatched. CDR3 residues: CASSSRAGNEQFF. DNA of the CDR3: TGTGCCAGCAGCTCCCGAGCGGGGAATGAGCAGTTCTTC.

The chain links TRBV7-3 to TRBJ2-1; TRBD2 aligns across 12 bases. The ends lost 1 base at V and 8 bases at J; junction bases unmatched: 9. This CDR3 contains 17 residues. Germline V CDR1 and CDR2: SGHTA, FQGTGA. The CDR3 is CASSLRAASGGAYEQFF. CDR3 sequence (DNA): TGTGCCAGCAGCTTAAGGGCGGCTAGCGGGGGGGCTTATGAGCAGTTCTTC. Full variable domain (missing parts from reference TRBV7-3 and TRBJ2-1): GAGVSQTPSNKVTEKGKYVELRCDPISGHTALYWYRQSLGQGPEFLIYFQGTGAADDSGLPNDRFFAVRPEGSVSTLKIQRTERGDSAVYLCASSLRAASGGAYEQFFGPGTRLTVL.

The chain couples TRBV4-1 to TRBJ2-7; no firm D call. The CDR3 is made up of 13 amino acids. CDR1 is MGHRA, CDR2 YSYEKL, per germline. Trimming removed 4 bases from V and 0 bases from J, with 7 bases in between. DNA for the CDR3: TGCGCCAGCAGCCCCTTCCCCTCCTACGAGCAGTACTTC. Protein: CASSPFPSYEQYF.

J is TRBJ1-1 and V is TRBV4-2, with no clear D. V was clipped by 1 base and J by 1 base, with 10 bases between them. The CDR3 contains 15 residues. The germline V gene has CDR1 LGHNA and CDR2 YNFKEQ. The CDR3 here is CASSQGGRENTEAFF. For the CDR3, the DNA is TGTGCCAGCAGCCAAGGAGGACGGGAGAACACTGAAGCTTTCTTT.

The V and J genes are TRBV5-1 and TRBJ2-1, with TRBD2 as a possible D gene (5 bases). The CDR3 loop spans 13 amino acids. Trimming shortened V by 4 bases and J by 3 bases, and 8 bases separated the two germline ends. CDR1 SGHRS and CDR2 YFSETQ come from the germline V gene. CDR3 region: CASSKDFYNEQFF. DNA for the CDR3: TGCGCCAGCAGCAAGGACTTCTACAATGAGCAGTTCTTC. Full variable domain (missing parts from reference TRBV5-1 and TRBJ2-1): KAGVTQTPRYLIKTRGQQVTLSCSPISGHRSVSWYQQTPGQGLQFLFEYFSETQRNKGNFPGRFSGRQFSNSRSEMNVSTLELGDSALYLCASSKDFYNEQFFGPGTRLTVL.

The genes are TRBV6-5 and TRBJ1-1; D is unclear. This CDR3 is 15 amino acids long. Germline loops: CDR1 MNHEY, CDR2 SVGAGI. Trimming cost V 2 bases and J 0 bases, with 10 bases left between them. In DNA, the CDR3 is TGTGCCAGCAGTTACGGGCAGGCGTTGAACACTGAAGCTTTCTTT. Translated, it gives CASSYGQALNTEAFF.

The rearrangement uses TRBV5-5 and TRBJ1-2; 9 positions agree with TRBD1. The V gene's germline CDR1 is SGHKS and CDR2 YYEKEE (reference sequence). Trimming at V came to 0 bases and at J to 3 bases, leaving 0 bases not matched to a gene. The CDR3 runs 14 residues. CDR3 loop: CASSLGQGDYGYTF. The CDR3 DNA follows: TGTGCCAGCAGCTTGGGACAGGGGGACTATGGCTACACCTTC. Full variable domain (missing parts from reference TRBV5-5 and TRBJ1-2): DAGVTQSPTHLIKTRGQQVTLRCSPISGHKSVSWYQQVLGQGPQFIFQYYEKEERGRGNFPDRFSARQFPNYSSELNVNALLLGDSALYLCASSLGQGDYGYTFGSGTRLTVV.

The chain combines TRBV28 with TRBJ2-7; a weak D match, TRBD1 (6 bases). This CDR3 spans 14 amino acids. Trimming took off 2 bases at V and 3 bases at J, with 11 bases between the two ends. Looked up from germline, CDR1 is MDHEN and CDR2 is SYDVKM. The CDR3 coding sequence is TGTGCCAGCAGTTTAGGGGACACCAACTACGAGCAGTACTTC. It specifies CASSLGDTNYEQYF.

J is TRBJ2-1 and V is TRBV7-9; TRBD2 is a possible D gene (6 bases). Trimming cost V 8 bases and J 7 bases, with 18 bases left between them. Germline V gene data show CDR1 as SEHNR and CDR2 as FQNEAQ (reference sequence). This CDR3 has 14 residues. The CDR3 sequence: CASGGEDSRNEQFF. The CDR3 DNA follows: TGTGCCAGCGGCGGGGAGGACTCGCGAAATGAGCAGTTCTTC.

This chain links TRBV19 with TRBJ1-4; 11 nucleotides align to TRBD1. V shed 7 bases, J shed 2 bases, and the junction held 6 bases outside the gene matches. The CDR3 loop spans 16 amino acids. CDR1 and CDR2 (germline): LNHDA, SQIVND (reference sequence). The CDR3 here is CASIRTGGLTNEKLFF. CDR3 DNA: TGTGCCAGTATTCGGACAGGGGGCTTGACTAATGAAAAACTGTTTTTT.

This chain links TRBV28 with TRBJ1-2, with a weak D call TRBD1 (5 bases). The CDR3 covers 13 residues. V was shortened by 6 bases and J by 4 bases, with 12 bases between the two germline ends. CDR1 is MDHEN, CDR2 SYDVKM, per germline. The CDR3 region has the DNA TGTGCCAGCAGAAGGCAGGGACTCTATGGCTACACCTTC. This gives the protein CASRRQGLYGYTF.

J is TRBJ1-1 and V is TRBV6-1; D remains unclear. The V gene lost 3 bases and the J gene lost 7 bases, with 3 bases spanning the gap. Germline CDR1 MNHNS, CDR2 SASEGT. The CDR3 has 10 amino acids. The CDR3 sequence is CASSEREAFF. The CDR3 DNA follows: TGTGCCAGCAGTGAGCGTGAAGCTTTCTTT.

CDR3 DNA sequence: TGTGCCAGCTCGGACAGTATGAACACCGGGGAGCTGTTTTTT. It translates to CASSDSMNTGELFF. The rearrangement links TRBV18 to TRBJ2-2; TRBD1 is a possible D gene (6 bases). CDR1 KGHSH and CDR2 LQKENI come from the germline V gene. Trimming cost V 6 bases and J 1 base, with 9 bases left between them. This CDR3 is built from 14 residues.

The chain joins TRBV6-6 to TRBJ1-2, with a possible D match to TRBD1 (5 bases). V lost 5 bases to trimming and J lost 7 bases, with 23 bases between them. The CDR3 is made up of 16 amino acids. CDR1 MNHNY and CDR2 SVGAGI come from the germline V gene (reference sequence). The CDR3 spells CASSPRQSSSAGGYTF. DNA of the CDR3: TGTGCCAGCAGTCCCCGACAGTCGTCGTCGGCAGGTGGCTACACCTTC.

This chain uses TRBV7-2 with TRBJ1-2; 8 bases agree with TRBD1. Trimming cost V 5 bases and J 4 bases; bases outside gene matches: 9. The CDR3 sequence is 15 residues long. CDR1 is SGHTA, CDR2 FQGNSA, per germline. The CDR3 coding sequence is TGTGCCAGCAGCGTAAGGCCAGGGGGCGCCTATGGCTACACCTTC. This encodes CASSVRPGGAYGYTF.